The text below deals with one T cell receptor (beta chain). At the DNA level, this CDR3 is encoded by other sequences in the same sample as well. The record originates from a study of blood T cell repertoires in COVID-19. Per the study methods: It was from reference gene primer amplification that nucleated cell counts were estimated. The table came from immunoSEQ multiplex PCR; TCRdb's copy has only in-frame clones and leaves some out. V and J calls and clone size follow that table, whereas D and trimming were derived from the DNA. The repertoire includes fewer than 600,000 clones, over 75% of them detected once, and 1.8% sits in the top ten. Cohort allocation depended upon clinical history that participants reported. The length of the CDR3 is 15 residues. Germline values: CDR1 SGHTA, CDR2 FQGNSA. V shed 1 base, J shed 4 bases, and the junction held 4 bases outside the gene matches.

This receptor was identified in a woman aged 40 to 50 who had recovered from COVID-19. Sequencing used PBMCs or T cells enriched from blood (not recorded which). This sequence joins TRBV7-2 and TRBJ2-3; 8 bases line up with TRBD2. The CDR3 region has the DNA TGTGCCAGCAGCTTAGTAGCGGGGATCGCAGATACGCAGTATTTT. It is translated as CASSLVAGIADTQYF.